This T cell receptor (beta chain) was documented in a study of vaccination effects on CD4 cells after COVID-19. The CDR3 contains 15 residues. Germline V lookup: CDR1 SGHAT, CDR2 FQNNGV. Unmatched junction bases numbered 8, after V lost 5 bases and J lost 1 base. The repertoire was sequenced with immunoSEQ multiplex PCR; TCRdb's copy has only in-frame clones and lacks some. The sample holds tens of thousands of clones, 60% to 75% seen once. This clone was counted only a few times. Antigen: not known. Before sequencing, viral peptide pools were used by the ViraFEST assay to expand antigen-specific CD4+ T cells. CD4+ T cells were isolated after less than 12 days of culture. Of the BNT162b2 and mRNA-1273 vaccines, participants received two doses of one or the other.

The sample consisted of CD4+ T cells from PBMCs cultured with HCoV-NL63 spike peptides, taken after COVID-19 vaccination. The receptor was isolated from a human donor who received a COVID-19 vaccine. This chain connects TRBV11-2 to TRBJ2-7; 7 positions match TRBD1. As DNA, the CDR3 is TGTGCCAGCAGCATAACCTGGGACAGTTCCTACGAGCAGTACTTC. Protein sequence: CASSITWDSSYEQYF.